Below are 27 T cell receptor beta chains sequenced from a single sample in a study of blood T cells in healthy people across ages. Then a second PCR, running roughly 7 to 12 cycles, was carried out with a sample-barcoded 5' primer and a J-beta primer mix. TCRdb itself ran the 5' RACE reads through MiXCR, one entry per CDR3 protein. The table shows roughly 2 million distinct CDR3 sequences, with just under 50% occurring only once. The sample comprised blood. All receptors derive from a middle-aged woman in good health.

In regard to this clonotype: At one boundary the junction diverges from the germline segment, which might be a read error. In DNA, the CDR3 is TGTGCCGTCAGTTCCGGGACTAGCGGGGGGGAGCAGTTCTTC. Its translation: CAVSSGTSGGEQFF. The chain joins TRBV10-3 to TRBJ2-1; 15 bases map to TRBD2. The germline V gene encodes CDR1 ENHRY and CDR2 SYGVKD. This CDR3 is built from 14 residues.

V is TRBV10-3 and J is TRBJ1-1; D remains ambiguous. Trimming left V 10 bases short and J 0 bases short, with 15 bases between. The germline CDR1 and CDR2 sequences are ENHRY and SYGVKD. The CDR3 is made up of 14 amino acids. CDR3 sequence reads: CATTGGNMNTEAFF. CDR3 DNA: TGTGCCACCACGGGCGGTAACATGAACACTGAAGCTTTCTTT.

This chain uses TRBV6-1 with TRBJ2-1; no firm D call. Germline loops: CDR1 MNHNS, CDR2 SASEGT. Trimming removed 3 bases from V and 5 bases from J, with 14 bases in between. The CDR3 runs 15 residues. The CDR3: CASSDASAAHNEQFF. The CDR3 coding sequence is TGTGCCAGCAGTGACGCCTCCGCGGCTCACAATGAGCAGTTCTTC.

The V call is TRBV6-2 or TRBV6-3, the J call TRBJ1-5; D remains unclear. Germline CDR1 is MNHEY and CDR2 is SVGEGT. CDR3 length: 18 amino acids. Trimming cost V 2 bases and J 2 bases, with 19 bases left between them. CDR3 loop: CASSYRGVGIFGNQPQHF. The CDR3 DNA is TGTGCCAGCAGTTACCGGGGAGTGGGAATATTTGGCAATCAGCCCCAGCATTTT.

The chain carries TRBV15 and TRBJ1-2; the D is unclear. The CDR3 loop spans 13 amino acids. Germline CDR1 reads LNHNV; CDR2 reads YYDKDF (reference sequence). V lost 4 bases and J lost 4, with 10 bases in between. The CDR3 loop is CATSNGIAYGYTF. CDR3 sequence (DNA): TGTGCCACCAGCAACGGGATAGCCTATGGCTACACCTTC.

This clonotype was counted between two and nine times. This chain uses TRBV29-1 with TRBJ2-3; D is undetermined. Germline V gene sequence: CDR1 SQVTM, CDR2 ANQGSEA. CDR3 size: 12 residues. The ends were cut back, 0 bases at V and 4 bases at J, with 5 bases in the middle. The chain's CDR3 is CSVEEPPDTQYF. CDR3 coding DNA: TGCAGCGTTGAAGAACCCCCAGATACGCAGTATTTT.

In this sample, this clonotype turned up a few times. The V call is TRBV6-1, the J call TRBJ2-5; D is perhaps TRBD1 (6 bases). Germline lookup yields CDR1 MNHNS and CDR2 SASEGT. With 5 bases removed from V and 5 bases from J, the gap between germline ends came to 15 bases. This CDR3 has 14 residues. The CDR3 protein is CASSQLSRGETQYF. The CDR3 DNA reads TGTGCCAGCAGTCAACTCTCGAGGGGGGAGACCCAGTACTTC.

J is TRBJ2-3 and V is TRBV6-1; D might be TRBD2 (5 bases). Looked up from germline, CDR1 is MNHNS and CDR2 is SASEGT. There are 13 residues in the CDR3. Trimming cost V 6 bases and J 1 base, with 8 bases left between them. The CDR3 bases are TGTGCCAGCAGAAAGAGGGGCACAGATACGCAGTATTTT. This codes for CASRKRGTDTQYF.

The CDR3 reads CASRVGRADTEAFF. CDR3 in DNA: TGCGCCAGCAGAGTGGGCAGGGCTGACACTGAAGCTTTCTTT. This sequence joins TRBV5-1 and TRBJ1-1; D possibly corresponds to TRBD1 (5 bases). CDR1 and CDR2 from the germline V gene are SGHRS and YFSETQ. Trimming took off 5 bases at V and 3 bases at J, with 14 bases between the two ends. This CDR3 spans 14 amino acids.

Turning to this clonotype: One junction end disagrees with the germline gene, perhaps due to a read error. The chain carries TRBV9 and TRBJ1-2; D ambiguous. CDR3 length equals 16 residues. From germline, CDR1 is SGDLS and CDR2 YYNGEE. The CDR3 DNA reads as TGTGCCAGCAGCGTAGAAGGAGAGGGAGTCGGCTATGGCTATACCTTC. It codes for CASSVEGEGVGYGYTF.

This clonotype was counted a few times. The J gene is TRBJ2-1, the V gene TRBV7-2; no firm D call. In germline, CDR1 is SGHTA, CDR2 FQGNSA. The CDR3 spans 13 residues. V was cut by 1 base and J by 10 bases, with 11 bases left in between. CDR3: CASSLVSSVEQFF. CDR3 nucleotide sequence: TGTGCCAGCAGCTTAGTTTCCTCTGTAGAGCAGTTCTTC.

The CDR3 bases are TGTGCCAGCAACCTCGCGGGGGGGGCTCTACCCTACGAGCAGTACTTC. Translated: CASNLAGGALPYEQYF. V and J are TRBV6-6 and TRBJ2-5; 9 positions match TRBD2. The J call is uncertain, as TRBJ2-7 better fits the DNA end. The CDR3 is 16 residues long. Germline loops: CDR1 MNHNY, CDR2 SVGAGI (reference sequence).

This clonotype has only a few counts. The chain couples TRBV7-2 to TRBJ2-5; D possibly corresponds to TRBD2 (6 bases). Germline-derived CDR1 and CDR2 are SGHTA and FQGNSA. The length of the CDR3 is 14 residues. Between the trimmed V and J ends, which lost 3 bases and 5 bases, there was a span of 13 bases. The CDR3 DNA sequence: TGTGCCAGCAGCTTTTGGCGGGGTTGGGAGACCCAGTACTTC. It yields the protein CASSFWRGWETQYF.

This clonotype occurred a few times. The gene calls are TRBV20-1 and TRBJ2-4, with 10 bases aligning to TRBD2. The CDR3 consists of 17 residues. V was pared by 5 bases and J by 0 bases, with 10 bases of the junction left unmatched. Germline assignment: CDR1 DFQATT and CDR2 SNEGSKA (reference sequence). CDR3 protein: CSAGASGGLVAKNIQYF. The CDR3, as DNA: TGCAGTGCTGGGGCTAGCGGGGGCCTGGTAGCCAAAAACATTCAGTACTTC.

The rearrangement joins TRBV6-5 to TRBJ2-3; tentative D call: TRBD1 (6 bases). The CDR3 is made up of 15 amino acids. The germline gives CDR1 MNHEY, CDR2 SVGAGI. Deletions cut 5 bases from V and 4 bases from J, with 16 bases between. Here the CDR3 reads CASSRPRWGPDTQYF. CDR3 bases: TGTGCCAGCAGTCGTCCCCGGTGGGGGCCAGATACGCAGTATTTT.

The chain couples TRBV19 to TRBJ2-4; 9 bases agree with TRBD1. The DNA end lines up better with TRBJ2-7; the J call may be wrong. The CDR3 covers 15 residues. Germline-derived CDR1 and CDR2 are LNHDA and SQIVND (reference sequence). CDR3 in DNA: TGTGCCAGTAGGATCTCCGGGACAGGGAGGTACGAGCAGTACTTC. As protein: CASRISGTGRYEQYF.

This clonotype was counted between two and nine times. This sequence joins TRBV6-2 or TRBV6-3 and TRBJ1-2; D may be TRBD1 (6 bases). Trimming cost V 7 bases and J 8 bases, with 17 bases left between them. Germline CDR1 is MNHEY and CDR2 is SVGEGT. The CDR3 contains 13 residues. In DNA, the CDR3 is TGTGCCAGCACCCACAGGGACATTGGCGGCTACACCTTC. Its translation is CASTHRDIGGYTF.

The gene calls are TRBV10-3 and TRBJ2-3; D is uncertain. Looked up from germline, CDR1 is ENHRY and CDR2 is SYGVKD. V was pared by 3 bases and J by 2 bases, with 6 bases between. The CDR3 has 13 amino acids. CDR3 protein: CAISDSATDTQYF. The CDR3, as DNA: TGTGCCATCAGTGATTCTGCCACAGATACGCAGTATTTT.

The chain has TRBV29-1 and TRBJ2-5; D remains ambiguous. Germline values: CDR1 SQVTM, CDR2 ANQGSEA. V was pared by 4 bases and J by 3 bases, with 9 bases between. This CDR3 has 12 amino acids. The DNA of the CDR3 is TGCAGCGTTGCAGGCAGGAAAGAGACCCAGTACTTC. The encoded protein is CSVAGRKETQYF.

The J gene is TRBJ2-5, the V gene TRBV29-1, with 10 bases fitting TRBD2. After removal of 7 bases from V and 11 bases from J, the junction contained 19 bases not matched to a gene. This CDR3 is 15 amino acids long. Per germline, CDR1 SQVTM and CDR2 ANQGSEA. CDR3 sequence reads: CSGLAGVGSYNEQYF. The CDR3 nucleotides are TGCAGCGGTCTAGCGGGGGTAGGTTCCTACAATGAGCAGTACTTC.

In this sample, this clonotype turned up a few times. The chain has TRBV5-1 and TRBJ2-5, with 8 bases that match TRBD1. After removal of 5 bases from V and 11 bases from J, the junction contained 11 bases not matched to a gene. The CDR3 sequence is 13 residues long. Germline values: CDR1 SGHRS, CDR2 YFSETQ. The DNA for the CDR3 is TGCGCCAGCAGGGGACAGGCCTACAATGAGCAGTACTTC. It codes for CASRGQAYNEQYF.

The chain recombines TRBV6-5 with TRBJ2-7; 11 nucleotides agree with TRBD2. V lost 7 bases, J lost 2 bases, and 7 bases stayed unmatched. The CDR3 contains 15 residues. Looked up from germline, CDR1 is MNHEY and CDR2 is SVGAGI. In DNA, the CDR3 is TGTGCCAGCAACCCTAGCGGGGGGCCCGCCTACGAGCAGTACTTC. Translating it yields CASNPSGGPAYEQYF.

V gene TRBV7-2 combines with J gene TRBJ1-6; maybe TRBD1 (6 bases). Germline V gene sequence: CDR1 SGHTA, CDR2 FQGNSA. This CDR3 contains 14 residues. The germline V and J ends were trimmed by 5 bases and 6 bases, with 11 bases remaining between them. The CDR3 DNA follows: TGTGCCAGCAGCCGGACAGCCGTTAATTCACCCCTCCACTTT. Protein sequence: CASSRTAVNSPLHF.

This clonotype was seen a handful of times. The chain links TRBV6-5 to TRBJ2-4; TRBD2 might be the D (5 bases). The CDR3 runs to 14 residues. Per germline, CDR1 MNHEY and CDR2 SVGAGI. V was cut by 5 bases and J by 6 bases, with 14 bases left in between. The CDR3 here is CASSPFGRGNIQYF. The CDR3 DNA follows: TGTGCCAGCAGTCCCTTTGGGAGAGGAAACATTCAGTACTTC.

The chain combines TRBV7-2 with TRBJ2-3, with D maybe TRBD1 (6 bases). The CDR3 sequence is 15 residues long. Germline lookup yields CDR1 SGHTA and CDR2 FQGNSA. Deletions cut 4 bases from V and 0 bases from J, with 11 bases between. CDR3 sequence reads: CASSWGHLSTDTQYF. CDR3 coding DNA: TGTGCCAGCAGCTGGGGACACCTGAGCACAGATACGCAGTATTTT.

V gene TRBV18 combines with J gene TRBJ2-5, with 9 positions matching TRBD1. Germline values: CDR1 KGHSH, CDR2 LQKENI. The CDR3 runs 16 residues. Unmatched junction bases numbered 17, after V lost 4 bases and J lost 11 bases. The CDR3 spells CASSRYRDRDDNEQYF. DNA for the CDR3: TGTGCCAGCTCACGGTACCGGGACAGGGACGACAATGAGCAGTACTTC.

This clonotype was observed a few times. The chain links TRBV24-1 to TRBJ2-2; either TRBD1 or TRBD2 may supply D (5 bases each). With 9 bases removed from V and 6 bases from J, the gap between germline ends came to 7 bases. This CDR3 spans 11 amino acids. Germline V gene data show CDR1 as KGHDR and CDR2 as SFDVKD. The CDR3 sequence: CATGDPGELFF. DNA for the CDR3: TGTGCCACCGGGGACCCCGGGGAGCTGTTTTTT.